Following are 18 T cell receptor beta chains from one sample sequenced in a study of cytomegalovirus exposure and HLA in healthy donors. The study ran its PCR with 60 Vbeta and 13 Jbeta primers. Clones were sequenced by immunoSEQ multiplex PCR, and TCRdb holds only the in-frame ones, with some missing. In the table there are 100,000 to 150,000 clones, about four fifths of which are singletons. Sequencing input: PBMCs. The receptors here all came from a woman aged 35 to 49 in good health and CMV-seronegative.

The rearrangement links TRBV2 to TRBJ2-7, with D possibly matching TRBD1 (6 bases). The V end lost 6 bases, the J end lost 4 bases, and 13 bases lay between the germline ends. Germline CDR1 is SNHLY and CDR2 is FYNNEI. CDR3 length: 13 amino acids. CDR3 protein: CASRAGQSYEQYF. As DNA, the CDR3 is TGTGCCAGCAGAGCTGGACAGAGTTACGAGCAGTACTTC.

This chain uses TRBV5-1 with TRBJ2-2; 8 bases agree with TRBD1. Germline V lookup: CDR1 SGHRS, CDR2 YFSETQ. This CDR3 has 15 amino acids. V shed 4 bases, J shed 1 base, and the junction held 3 bases outside the gene matches. The CDR3 here is CASSEGQVNTGELFF. As DNA, the CDR3 is TGCGCCAGCAGCGAGGGACAGGTGAACACCGGGGAGCTGTTTTTT.

The chain links TRBV5-6 to TRBJ2-1; TRBD1 matches 7 bases. V lost 3 bases and J lost 2; bases outside the gene matches: 14. The germline gives CDR1 SGHDT, CDR2 YYEEEE. The CDR3 contains 18 residues. The CDR3 DNA reads as TGTGCCAGCAGCTACCGGGACAGTTCCCGTGAGGCCTACAATGAGCAGTTCTTC. Amino acids: CASSYRDSSREAYNEQFF.

In nucleotides, the CDR3 is TGTGCCAGCAGCTTGGCCGGGGTAGGGGGCTTCGATGGCTACACCTTC. This translates into CASSLAGVGGFDGYTF. The chain links TRBV5-4 to TRBJ1-2; 7 bases are a match to TRBD1. The CDR3 covers 16 residues. Trimming cost V 0 bases and J 6 bases; bases outside gene matches: 11. Germline CDR1 reads SGHNT; CDR2 reads YYREEE (reference sequence).

About this clone: An end of the junction does not agree with germline; a read error may underlie this. V is TRBV5-6 and J is TRBJ1-2, with 7 bases lining up with TRBD1. This CDR3 contains 13 residues. Germline lookup yields CDR1 SGHDT and CDR2 YYEEEE. The CDR3 DNA reads as TGTGCCAGCAGCTTGGAGACAGGGTGGGGCTACCCCTTC. Translated, it gives CASSLETGWGYPF.

The V gene is TRBV27, the J gene TRBJ2-3; tentative D call: TRBD2 (5 bases). Trimming pared 0 bases from V and 0 bases from J, leaving 7 bases between. This CDR3 region has 15 residues. The germline gives CDR1 MNHEY, CDR2 SMNVEV (reference sequence). The DNA of the CDR3 is TGTGCCAGCAGTTTATCGAGGAGGAGCACAGATACGCAGTATTTT. As protein: CASSLSRRSTDTQYF.

V is TRBV19 and J is TRBJ2-1; weak D call: TRBD2 (5 bases). V was trimmed by 6 bases and J by 7 bases, leaving 13 bases between them. CDR1 and CDR2 (germline): LNHDA, SQIVND (reference sequence). The CDR3 extends over 13 amino acids. The CDR3 spells CASSVDWRNEQFF. The CDR3 bases are TGTGCCAGTAGCGTCGACTGGAGGAATGAGCAGTTCTTC.

V usage is TRBV27 and J usage is TRBJ2-1; 7 positions match TRBD2. The CDR3 runs 17 residues. Germline CDR1 MNHEY, CDR2 SMNVEV (reference sequence). J lost 4 bases, V lost 2 bases, and 11 bases had no gene match. CDR3 amino acids: CASSLMGLGGGYNEQFF. CDR3 nucleotides: TGTGCCAGCAGTTTAATGGGGTTGGGGGGAGGGTACAATGAGCAGTTCTTC.

The V gene is TRBV7-2, the J gene TRBJ2-2, with D maybe TRBD1 (5 bases). Trimming removed 2 bases at V and 7 bases at J, with 11 bases between. Germline lookup yields CDR1 SGHTA and CDR2 FQGNSA. The CDR3 is made up of 14 amino acids. CDR3: CASSLRREGGELFF. The CDR3, as DNA: TGTGCCAGCAGCTTACGCAGGGAAGGCGGGGAGCTGTTTTTT.

The J gene is TRBJ2-1, the V gene TRBV29-1; no definite D call. Germline loops: CDR1 SQVTM, CDR2 ANQGSEA. This CDR3 region has 9 residues. Trimming pared 7 bases from V and 7 bases from J, leaving 5 bases between. CDR3 bases: TGCAGCGGAGGAAATGAGCAGTTCTTC. It yields the protein CSGGNEQFF.

Written as DNA, the CDR3 is TGTGCCAGCCGAGGGACAGCCTCCTACGAGCAGTACTTC. Translation: CASRGTASYEQYF. V usage is TRBV19 and J usage is TRBJ2-7; 7 nucleotides line up with TRBD1. CDR3 length: 13 residues. The V and J ends lost 9 bases and 0 bases, in that order; junction bases with no gene match: 5. The germline V gene encodes CDR1 LNHDA and CDR2 SQIVND (reference sequence).

For this clone: Sequence at one end of the junction differs from germline and may be a read error. The chain links TRBV5-8 to TRBJ2-1, with 7 bases fitting TRBD2. Germline CDR1 is SGHTS and CDR2 is YDEGEE. The CDR3 covers 15 residues. CDR3 coding DNA: TGTACCAGCAGCTTGCCGGGAGGATTGATAAATGAGCAGTTCTTC. Translation gives CTSSLPGGLINEQFF.

The chain joins TRBV9 to TRBJ2-7, with D unclear. The V gene lost 0 bases and the J gene lost 6 bases, with 10 bases spanning the gap. Germline V gene sequence: CDR1 SGDLS, CDR2 YYNGEE. The CDR3 is made up of 13 amino acids. CDR3 in DNA: TGTGCCAGCAGCGTAGCGGGTATGAGCGAGCAGTACTTC. It translates to CASSVAGMSEQYF.

The chain recombines TRBV6-1 with TRBJ1-1; 12 positions match TRBD1. Germline assignment: CDR1 MNHNS and CDR2 SASEGT. The V segment lost 6 bases and the J segment 5 bases; nucleotides outside the gene matches: 7. This CDR3 is built from 15 residues. In nucleotides, the CDR3 is TGTGCCAGCAGGCCTCGGGACAGGGGGCAAACTGAAGCTTTCTTT. Translating gives CASRPRDRGQTEAFF.

This clone showed up just a few times. The V call is TRBV11-2, the J call TRBJ1-1; D perhaps matches TRBD1 (6 bases). V lost 4 bases, J lost 1 base, and 13 bases lay in between. The CDR3 loop spans 15 amino acids. CDR1 and CDR2 (germline): SGHAT, FQNNGV. CDR3 DNA sequence: TGTGCCAGCAGCTCCACAGGGTGGGGGAACACTGAAGCTTTCTTT. Protein sequence: CASSSTGWGNTEAFF. The variable domain in full, with the rest retrieved from reference TRBV11-2 and TRBJ1-1, is EAGVAQSPRYKIIEKRQSVAFWCNPISGHATLYWYQQILGQGPKLLIQFQNNGVVDDSQLPKDRFSAERLKGVDSTLKIQPAKLEDSAVYLCASSSTGWGNTEAFFGQGTRLTVV.

This chain connects TRBV5-1 to TRBJ2-7; a weak D match, TRBD1 (6 bases). CDR3 length: 15 amino acids. The ends were cut back, 4 bases at V and 6 bases at J, with 20 bases in the middle. Germline V gene lookup returns CDR1 SGHRS and CDR2 YFSETQ. CDR3 in DNA: TGCGCCAGCAGCGTGAATCAGGACAGACGGGGCGAGCAGTACTTC. Translating it yields CASSVNQDRRGEQYF.

The chain recombines TRBV27 with TRBJ2-3; 9 bases align to TRBD2. The CDR3 has 17 amino acids. The junction had 8 bases not matched to a gene; V was cut back by 2 bases and J by 2 bases. The germline CDR1 and CDR2 sequences are MNHEY and SMNVEV (reference sequence). The CDR3 reads CASSLTGGGGYTDTQYF. The CDR3 DNA is TGTGCCAGCAGTTTAACAGGCGGGGGGGGTTACACAGATACGCAGTATTTT.

This clone showed up just once. The genes are TRBV12-5 and TRBJ2-5, with 9 bases that match TRBD2. The CDR3 contains 15 residues. Germline V gives CDR1 LGHNT, CDR2 FRNRAP. V lost 1 base and J lost 5; bases outside the gene matches: 5. DNA for the CDR3: TGTGCTAGTGGTTTGGGTAGCGGGAGTATGGAGACCCAGTACTTC. The encoded protein is CASGLGSGSMETQYF.